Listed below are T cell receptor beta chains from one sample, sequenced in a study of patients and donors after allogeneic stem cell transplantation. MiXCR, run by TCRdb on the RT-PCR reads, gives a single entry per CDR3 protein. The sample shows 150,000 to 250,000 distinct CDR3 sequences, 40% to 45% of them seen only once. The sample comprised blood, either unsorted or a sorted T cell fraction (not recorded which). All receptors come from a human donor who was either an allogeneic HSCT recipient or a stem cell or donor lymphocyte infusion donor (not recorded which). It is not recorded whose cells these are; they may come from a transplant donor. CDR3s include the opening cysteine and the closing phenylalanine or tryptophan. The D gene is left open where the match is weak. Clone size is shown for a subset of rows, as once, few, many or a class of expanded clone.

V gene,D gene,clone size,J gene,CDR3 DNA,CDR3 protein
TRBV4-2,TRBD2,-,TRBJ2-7,TGTGCCAGCAGCCAAGATGAACTAGCGGACACCTACGAGCAGTACTTC,CASSQDELADTYEQYF
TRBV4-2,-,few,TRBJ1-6,TGTGCCAGCAGCCTGACCCAGGGACTGGATTCACCCCTCCACTTT,CASSLTQGLDSPLHF
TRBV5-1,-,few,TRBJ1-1,TGCGCCAGCAGCTTGGCCCAGGGTTACACTGAAGCTTTCTTT,CASSLAQGYTEAFF
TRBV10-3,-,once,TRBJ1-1,TGTGCCATCAGTGATGGGCCAGTAATGAACACTGAAGCTTTCTTT,CAISDGPVMNTEAFF
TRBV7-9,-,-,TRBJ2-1,TGTGCCAGCAGCTTAGCGCTAGCGAGCTCCTACAATGAGCAGTTCTTC,CASSLALASSYNEQFF
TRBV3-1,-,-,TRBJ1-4,TGTGCCAGCAGCCAAAACCCGCAGGTTGACGCAACTAATGAAAAACTGTTTTTT,CASSQNPQVDATNEKLFF
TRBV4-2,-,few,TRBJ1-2,TGTGCCAGCAGCCAAGAGTTCGGCAGTTCTAACTATGGCTACACCTTC,CASSQEFGSSNYGYTF
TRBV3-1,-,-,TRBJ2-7,TGTGCCAGCAGCCAAGACGGGGCAAAGACAAGCTACGAGCAGTACTTC,CASSQDGAKTSYEQYF
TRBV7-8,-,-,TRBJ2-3,TGTGCCAGCAGCCACGGGACCTACGGAGATACGCAGTATTTT,CASSHGTYGDTQYF
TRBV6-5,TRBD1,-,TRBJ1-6,TGTGCCAGCAGTTACTCCGAGACAGGGGGATCACCCCTCCACTTT,CASSYSETGGSPLHF
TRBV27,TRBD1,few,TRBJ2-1,TGTGCCAGCAGTCCGGGACAGGGATACAATGAGCAGTTCTTC,CASSPGQGYNEQFF
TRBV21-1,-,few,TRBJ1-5,TGTGCCAGCAGCAAAGATCCGGATTATAGCAATCAGCCCCAGCATTTT,CASSKDPDYSNQPQHF
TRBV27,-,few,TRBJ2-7,TGTGCCAGCAGTTTGGACGTGGACTCCTACGAGCAGTACTTC,CASSLDVDSYEQYF
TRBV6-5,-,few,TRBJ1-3,TGTGCCAGCAGTACCGGGACCCTCTCTGGAAACACCATATATTTT,CASSTGTLSGNTIYF
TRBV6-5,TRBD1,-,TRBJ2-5,TGTGCCAGCAGTTACTCTTCGGACAGGGCCCAAGAGACCCAGTACTTC,CASSYSSDRAQETQYF
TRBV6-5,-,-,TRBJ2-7,TGTACCAGCAGTCCCGGACAGCAAAGCTCCTACGAGCAGTACTTC,CTSSPGQQSSYEQYF
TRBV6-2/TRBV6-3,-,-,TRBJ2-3,TGTGCCAGCAGTTACTTTCTTGGCGGCACAGATACGCAGTATTTT,CASSYFLGGTDTQYF
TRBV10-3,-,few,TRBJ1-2,TGTGCCATCAGTGACCCCCCGACGATGACCTTC,CAISDPPTMTF
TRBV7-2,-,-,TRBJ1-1,TGTGCCAGCAGCTTCCCTGATCGGAGGGGCGCAACTGAAGCTTTCTTT,CASSFPDRRGATEAFF
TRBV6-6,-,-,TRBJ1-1,TGTGCCAGCAGTTATGGGTGGGGACGGAACACTGAAGCTTTCTTT,CASSYGWGRNTEAFF
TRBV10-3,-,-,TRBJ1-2,TGTGCCATCGCCCCGGGCCAAGGGCATGGCTACACCTTC,CAIAPGQGHGYTF
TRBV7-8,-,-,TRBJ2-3,TGTGCCAGCAGCTTACCCGGACTAAACACAGATACGCAGTATTTT,CASSLPGLNTDTQYF
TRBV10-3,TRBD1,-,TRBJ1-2,TGTGCCATTGAGACAGGGAATGGCTACACCTTC,CAIETGNGYTF
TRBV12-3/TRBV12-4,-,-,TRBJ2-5,TGTGCCAGCACCCTGACAGGCCCGGTGGAGACCCAGTACTTC,CASTLTGPVETQYF
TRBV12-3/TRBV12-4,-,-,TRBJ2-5,TGTGCCAGCAACGATTGGGGTGTTCAAGAGACCCAGTACTTC,CASNDWGVQETQYF
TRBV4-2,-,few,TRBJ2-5,TGTGCCAGCAGCCAATCTACAGGGATCCAAGAGACCCAGTACTTC,CASSQSTGIQETQYF
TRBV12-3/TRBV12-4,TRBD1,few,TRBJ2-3,TGTGCCAGCAGGACAGGGATCGGAGATACGCAGTATTTT,CASRTGIGDTQYF
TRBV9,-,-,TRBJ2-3,TGTGCCAGCAGTGGGGGGGCCAATGGAGCAGATACGCAGTATTTT,CASSGGANGADTQYF
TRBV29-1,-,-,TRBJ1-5,TGCAGCTCATCTGATGGGGAGGATCAGCCCCAGCATTTT,CSSSDGEDQPQHF
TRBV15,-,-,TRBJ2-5,TGTGCCACCAGCAGAGGACGGATACAAGAGACCCAGTACTTC,CATSRGRIQETQYF
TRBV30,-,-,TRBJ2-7,TGTGCCTGGAAGCAGAGCTCCTACGAGCAGTACTTC,CAWKQSSYEQYF
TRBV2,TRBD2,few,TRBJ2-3,TGTGCCAGCAGTATGGGACTAGCGGGCACAGATACGCAGTATTTT,CASSMGLAGTDTQYF
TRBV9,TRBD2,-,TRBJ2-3,TGTGCCAGCAGTTTCCTAGCGGGAGTTACAGATACGCAGTATTTT,CASSFLAGVTDTQYF
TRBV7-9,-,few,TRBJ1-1,TGTGCCAGCACTTCAGGACAGTCGAACACTGAAGCTTTCTTT,CASTSGQSNTEAFF
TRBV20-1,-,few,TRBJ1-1,TGCAGTGCCCACAGGGTGAACACTGAAGCTTTCTTT,CSAHRVNTEAFF
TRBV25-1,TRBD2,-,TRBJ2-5,TGTGCCAGCAGGGGTCATCGGGCGGGAGACCTCCAAGAGACCCAGTACTTC,CASRGHRAGDLQETQYF
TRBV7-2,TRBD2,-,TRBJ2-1,TGTGCCAGCAGCCCTGGGACTAGCGCCAACAATGAGCAGTTCTTC,CASSPGTSANNEQFF
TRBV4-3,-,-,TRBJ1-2,TGCGCCAGCAGCCAAGATACGGGGGGCTATGGCTACACCTTC,CASSQDTGGYGYTF
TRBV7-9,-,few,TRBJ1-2,TGTGCCAGCAGCCAGAACAGGGTTATCTATGGCTACACCTTC,CASSQNRVIYGYTF
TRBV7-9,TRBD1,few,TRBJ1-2,TGTGCCAGCAGTGACAGGGGGCTTATCTATGGCTACACCTTC,CASSDRGLIYGYTF
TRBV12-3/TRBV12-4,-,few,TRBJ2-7,TGTGCCAGCCTTGGGCAGGGAGGGGGCGAGCAGTACTTC,CASLGQGGGEQYF
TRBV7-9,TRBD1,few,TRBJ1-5,TGTGCCAGCAGCCGGACAGGGGTTCAGCCCCAGCATTTT,CASSRTGVQPQHF
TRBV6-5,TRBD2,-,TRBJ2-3,TGTGCCAGCAGTTACCTCCCGGGACTAGCGGTCACAGATACGCAGTATTTT,CASSYLPGLAVTDTQYF
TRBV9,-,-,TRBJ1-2,TGTGCCAGCAGCGTTTCCTTATCCAGGAATCCGAGTTACGACTATGGCTACACCTTC,CASSVSLSRNPSYDYGYTF
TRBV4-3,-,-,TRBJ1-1,TGCGCCAGCAGCCAAGATCTAGCCAGGGGCACTGAAGCTTTCTTT,CASSQDLARGTEAFF
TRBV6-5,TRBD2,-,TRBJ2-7,TGTGCCAGCAGTACGCTAGCGGGACCCGCCTACGAGCAGTACTTC,CASSTLAGPAYEQYF
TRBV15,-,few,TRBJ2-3,TGTGCCACCAGCAGACGAAGGGGGGCAGATACGCAGTATTTT,CATSRRRGADTQYF
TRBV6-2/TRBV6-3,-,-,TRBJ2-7,TGTGCCAGCAGTTTCAGTCCCTACGAGCAGTACTTC,CASSFSPYEQYF